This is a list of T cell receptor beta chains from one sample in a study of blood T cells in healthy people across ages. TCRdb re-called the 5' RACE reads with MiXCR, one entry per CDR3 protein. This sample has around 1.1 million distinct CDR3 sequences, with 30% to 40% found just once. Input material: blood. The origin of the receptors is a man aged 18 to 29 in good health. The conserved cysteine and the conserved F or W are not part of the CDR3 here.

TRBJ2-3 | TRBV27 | ASSHQLPHGGGAGDTQY
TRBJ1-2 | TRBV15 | ATCTRGANYGYT
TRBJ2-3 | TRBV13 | ASSYSGGEADTQY
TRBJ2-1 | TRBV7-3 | ASSSTGTGAYNEQF
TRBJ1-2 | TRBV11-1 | ASSLERKRGYT
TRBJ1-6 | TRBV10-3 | AISEKARSYNSPLH
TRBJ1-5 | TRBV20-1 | SARGQWGNSNQPQH
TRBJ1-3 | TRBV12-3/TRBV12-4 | ASSFADSFSGNTIY
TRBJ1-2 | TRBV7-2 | ASSLVSGSYT
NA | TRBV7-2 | TSSLGNIQY
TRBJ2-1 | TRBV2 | ASSDRLAQF
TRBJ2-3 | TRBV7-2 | ASQPHPSGGTYTDTQY
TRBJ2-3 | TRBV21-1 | ASSAQIQGVQFTQY
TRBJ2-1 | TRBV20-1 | SSRDRDSYNEQF
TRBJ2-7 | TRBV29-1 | SWGQGKIYEQY
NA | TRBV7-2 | ASSLPSLKTQY
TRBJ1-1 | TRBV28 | ASSFESFYNTEAF
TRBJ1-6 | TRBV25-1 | ASSDRKGEGSPLH
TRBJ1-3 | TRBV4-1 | ASSHLQVSGNTIY
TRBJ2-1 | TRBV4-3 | ASSQEGWLAGGFDEQF
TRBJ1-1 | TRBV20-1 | SAGGAGLTEAF
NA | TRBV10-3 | AISGRQGDYNEQY
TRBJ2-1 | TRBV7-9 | ASSDIQDNEQF
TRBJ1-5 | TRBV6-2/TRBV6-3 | ASSGIGQGNQPQH
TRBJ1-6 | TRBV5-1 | ASSLARAGSPLH